A selection of T cell receptor beta chains follows, all from one sample in a study of blood T cell repertoires in COVID-19. TCRdb's table, derived via immunoSEQ multiplex PCR, lists solely in-frame clones and lacks some. The table records around 180,000 clones, 75% to 85% of them present only once. Sequencing was done on a sample of peripheral blood. Every receptor here comes from a human donor in a cohort sampled during active COVID-19. Both conserved end residues are part of each CDR3. The order of the fields is V gene, J gene, D gene, CDR3 length, clone size, CDR3 DNA, CDR3 protein. The D gene is left open where the match is weak. A clone size is listed for some rows: how often the clone was seen (once, few, many), or a class if it is expanded.

>TRBV7-2|TRBJ2-7|TRBD2|15|.
TGTGCCAGCAGCTTAGAGGGGACTAGCGGGATGGGGCAGTACTTC
CASSLEGTSGMGQYF
>TRBV5-1|TRBJ2-7|.|17|.
TGCGCCAGCAGCTTGGGGTCGGGACACCAACCCGCGGGCGAGCAGTACTTC
CASSLGSGHQPAGEQYF
>TRBV3-1/TRBV3-2|TRBJ2-7|.|14|.
TGTGCCAGCAGCCAAGGTAGCGGCTTCTACGAGCAGTACTTC
CASSQGSGFYEQYF
>TRBV6-4|TRBJ2-6|TRBD1|16|.
TGTGCCAGCAGCCCGGACAGGGCGCCCGGGGCCAACGTCCTGACTTTC
CASSPDRAPGANVLTF
>TRBV27|TRBJ1-1|.|14|.
TGTGCCAGCAGGTGGGGCGTGGAGAACACTGAAGCTTTCTTT
CASRWGVENTEAFF
>TRBV7-9|TRBJ1-2|.|15|.
TGTGCCAGCAGCTTAGTGGCAGGGAATAACTATGGCTACACCTTC
CASSLVAGNNYGYTF
>TRBV2|TRBJ1-5|.|14|.
TGTGCCAGCACAGGGGTCTATAGCAATCAGCCCCAGCATTTT
CASTGVYSNQPQHF
>TRBV9|TRBJ1-3|.|16|.
TGTGCCAGCAGCGTAACGGACAAGGGATCTGGAAACACCATATATTTT
CASSVTDKGSGNTIYF
>TRBV29-1|TRBJ2-5|TRBD1|13|once
TGCAGCGTTGGAGACAGGGCAGGAGAGACCCAGTACTTC
CSVGDRAGETQYF
>TRBV18|TRBJ2-7|TRBD1|16|.
TGTGCCAGCTCCCGACAGGGGGCGATGAGCTCCTACGAGCAGTACTTC
CASSRQGAMSSYEQYF
>TRBV3-1/TRBV3-2|TRBJ1-6|.|14|.
TGTGCCAGCAGCCCACAGGCTGGAGATTCACCCCTCCACTTT
CASSPQAGDSPLHF
>TRBV5-1|TRBJ2-7|TRBD1|15|.
TGCGCCAGCAGCTGGTCCGGGACAGGGAGGGCCGAGCAGTACTTC
CASSWSGTGRAEQYF
>TRBV27|TRBJ1-4|TRBD1|16|.
TGTGCCAGCAGTCTATCAGGACAGGGGGACTTTGGAAAACTGTTTTTT
CASSLSGQGDFGKLFF
>TRBV5-6|TRBJ2-7|.|14|.
TGTGCCAGCAGCTTGGTAGGGGTAAGGTACGAGCAGTACTTC
CASSLVGVRYEQYF
>TRBV6-1|TRBJ1-5|.|14|.
TGTGCCAGCAGTGAAGACTTGGGGGGACAGCCCCAGCATTTT
CASSEDLGGQPQHF
>TRBV28|TRBJ1-2|TRBD1|15|.
TGTGCCAGCAGTTTATCCGGACAGGGGAAACGTGGCTACACCTTC
CASSLSGQGKRGYTF
>TRBV1|TRBJ2-3|.|13|.
TGCACCAGCAGTAGAACCGGGGCAGATACGCAGTATTTT
CTSSRTGADTQYF
>TRBV14|TRBJ1-1|TRBD1|17|.
TGTGCCAGCAGCCAAGTCCGCAGGGGGGCCCAGAACACTGAAGCTTTCTTT
CASSQVRRGAQNTEAFF
>TRBV6-5|TRBJ1-1|.|14|.
TGTGCCAGCAGCACTGACTCCCTGAACACTGAAGCTTTCTTT
CASSTDSLNTEAFF
>TRBV4-1|TRBJ1-3|TRBD1|17|.
TGCGCCAGCAGCCACCTCCTAGGGGGACAGGAAAGGCACACCATATATTTT
CASSHLLGGQERHTIYF
>TRBV7-8|TRBJ2-2|.|16|few
TGTGCCAGCAGCTTAGTGCGGAGTGTGATAGCCGGGGAGCTGTTTTTT
CASSLVRSVIAGELFF
>TRBV4-2|TRBJ1-3|TRBD1|15|many
TGTGCCAGCAGCTCACCACAGGGGGCGGGAAACACCATATATTTT
CASSSPQGAGNTIYF
>TRBV7-9|TRBJ2-3|.|12|.
TGTGCCAGCAGCACCCACTTAGATACGCAGTATTTT
CASSTHLDTQYF
>TRBV18|TRBJ2-7|.|14|.
TGTGCCAGCTCACCAGACGCTAGCTCCTACGAGCAGTACTTC
CASSPDASSYEQYF
>TRBV5-6|TRBJ2-5|TRBD2|16|.
TGTGCCAGCAGATCCACTAGCGGGGTATTCACGGAGACCCAGTACTTC
CASRSTSGVFTETQYF
>TRBV6-5|TRBJ2-7|TRBD2|14|.
TGTGCCAGCAGTTCAGCGGGAGGTCTCTACGAGCAGTACTTC
CASSSAGGLYEQYF
>TRBV6-2/TRBV6-3|TRBJ2-2|.|14|.
TGTGCCAGCAGTACCGACTCGTCCACCGGGGAGCTGTTTTTT
CASSTDSSTGELFF
>TRBV14|TRBJ2-7|.|12|.
TGTGCCAGCAGCCACAGAGGAAGCGAGCAGTACTTC
CASSHRGSEQYF
>TRBV7-9|TRBJ2-1|TRBD2|15|once
TGTGCCAGCACGCCTTCGGCTAGCGGGAGAAATGAGCAGTTCTTC
CASTPSASGRNEQFF
>TRBV5-1|TRBJ2-1|TRBD2|15|few
TGCGCCAGCAGCGAAGCGGGAGGGCGGACAAATGAGCAGTTCTTC
CASSEAGGRTNEQFF